Presented here are 23 T cell receptor beta chains from one specimen sequenced in a study of spatial heterogeneity in lung cancer. Using its own MiXCR run on the 5' RACE reads, TCRdb lists one record per CDR3 protein. The table shows fewer than 2,000 distinct CDR3 sequences, with under 25% occurring only once. Specified time point: sample taken at primary tumor resection. The source material was normal lung tissue next to the tumor, sampled at surgery. The receptors derive from a male donor with early-stage non-small cell lung cancer.

This clonotype was picked up a small number of times. This chain uses TRBV4-3 with TRBJ2-7, with 7 nucleotides matching TRBD1. Per germline, CDR1 LGHNA and CDR2 YSLEER. Trimming at V came to 1 base and at J to 2 bases, leaving 2 bases not matched to a gene. The CDR3 length is 14 residues. This chain's CDR3 is CASSQGTGPYEQYF. The CDR3 DNA reads TGCGCCAGCAGCCAAGGGACAGGCCCCTACGAGCAGTACTTC.

This clonotype is large (0.1 to 1%) within its sample. This chain uses TRBV20-1 with TRBJ2-7; D gene unclear. CDR1 and CDR2 (germline): DFQATT, SNEGSKA (reference sequence). The ends were cut back, 5 bases at V and 4 bases at J, with 15 bases in the middle. This CDR3 region has 13 residues. The CDR3 here is CSAGPKEIYEQYF. In nucleotides, the CDR3 is TGCAGTGCTGGGCCGAAAGAAATTTACGAGCAGTACTTC.

This clonotype qualifies as medium-sized. J is TRBJ2-6 and V is TRBV20-1; D remains ambiguous. V lost 3 bases and J 0 bases, leaving 9 bases between the germline ends. This CDR3 has 15 residues. The germline V gene has CDR1 DFQATT and CDR2 SNEGSKA (reference sequence). The CDR3 loop reads CSARLGGSGANVLTF. The CDR3, as DNA: TGCAGTGCTAGGTTGGGCGGCTCTGGGGCCAACGTCCTGACTTTC.

Relative to its sample, this clonotype is medium-sized. V usage is TRBV9 and J usage is TRBJ2-2, with no clear D. Germline loops: CDR1 SGDLS, CDR2 YYNGEE. The CDR3 extends over 12 amino acids. Trimming removed 0 bases from V and 3 bases from J, with 0 bases in between. CDR3 in amino acids: CASSVDTGELFF. CDR3 sequence (DNA): TGTGCCAGCAGCGTAGACACCGGGGAGCTGTTTTTT.

By share, this clonotype ranks as medium-sized (0.01 to 0.1%). V and J are TRBV29-1 and TRBJ2-7, with TRBD2 identical over 13 bases. The CDR3 totals 15 residues. Germline V gives CDR1 SQVTM, CDR2 ANQGSEA. After removal of 0 bases from V and 7 bases from J, the junction contained 6 bases not matched to a gene. The CDR3 bases are TGCAGCGTTGAAGAAGGGACTAGCGGGGCGGGGGAGCAGTACTTC. Its translation: CSVEEGTSGAGEQYF.

By share, this clonotype counts as medium-sized. This chain uses TRBV6-5 with TRBJ1-2, with D perhaps matching TRBD1 (6 bases). The V end lost 4 bases, the J end lost 8 bases, and 11 bases lay between the germline ends. CDR1 and CDR2 (germline): MNHEY, SVGAGI. The CDR3 totals 12 residues. CDR3 residues: CASSLGGRGYTF. In nucleotides, the CDR3 is TGTGCCAGCAGTTTGGGGGGGCGAGGCTACACCTTC.

This clonotype is termed medium-sized (0.01 to 0.1%). The chain links TRBV20-1 to TRBJ2-3; perhaps TRBD2 as D (6 bases). Germline V gene data show CDR1 as DFQATT and CDR2 as SNEGSKA (reference sequence). The CDR3 sequence is 14 residues long. V was trimmed by 0 bases and J by 5 bases, leaving 12 bases between them. CDR3 nucleotide sequence: TGCAGTGCTAGAGACCAGGGAGCGGGAGATACGCAGTATTTT. This sequence encodes CSARDQGAGDTQYF.

By share, this clonotype ranks as medium-sized. The chain combines TRBV20-1 with TRBJ2-5, with 7 nucleotides matching TRBD2. Germline V lookup: CDR1 DFQATT, CDR2 SNEGSKA (reference sequence). V lost 4 bases to trimming and J lost 5 bases; unmatched junction nucleotides: 7. The CDR3 is 13 amino acids. CDR3 protein: CSATGLGGETQYF. CDR3 in DNA: TGCAGTGCTACGGGACTGGGGGGGGAGACCCAGTACTTC.

By share, this clonotype counts as large. For the CDR3, the DNA is TGTGCCAGCAGTCGGGGGGACAGGGTAGTAACTGAAGCTTTCTTT. Its protein product is CASSRGDRVVTEAFF. V is TRBV28 and J is TRBJ1-1, with TRBD1 matching over 9 bases. This CDR3 contains 15 residues. Germline CDR1 is MDHEN and CDR2 is SYDVKM. V trimming: 5 bases; J trimming: 5 bases; junction bases outside the gene matches: 9. Complete variable domain (other parts from reference TRBV28 and TRBJ1-1): DVKVTQSSRYLVKRTGEKVFLECVQDMDHENMFWYRQDPGLGLRLIYFSYDVKMKEKGDIPEGYSVSREKKERFSLILESASTNQTSMYLCASSRGDRVVTEAFFGQGTRLTVV.

Within the sample, this clonotype is large. The chain uses TRBV23-1 and TRBJ1-4; TRBD1 matches 7 bases. TRBV23-1 is annotated as an ORF whose role is uncertain. The V and J ends lost 8 bases and 3 bases, in that order; junction bases with no gene match: 3. The CDR3 length is 13 residues. The CDR3 DNA reads as TGCGCCAGCGGACAGGCTCCTAATGAAAAACTGTTTTTT. Its protein is CASGQAPNEKLFF.

The CDR3 region has the DNA TGTGCCAGCAGTTACCAGGGGGACACCGGGGAGCTGTTTTTT. This sequence encodes CASSYQGDTGELFF. The J gene is TRBJ2-2, the V gene TRBV27; 7 bases align to TRBD1. The CDR3 extends over 14 amino acids. The trim removed 4 bases at V and 3 bases at J, leaving 2 bases unmatched. CDR1 is MNHEY and CDR2 is SMNVEV in the germline V gene (reference sequence).

The chain combines TRBV20-1 with TRBJ2-4; 8 nucleotides agree with TRBD2. CDR3 length: 14 amino acids. Germline values: CDR1 DFQATT, CDR2 SNEGSKA (reference sequence). V lost 5 bases, J lost 3 bases, and 6 bases stayed unmatched. The CDR3 DNA sequence: TGCAGTGCTCCTCGGGGGGGAAGCAAAAACATTCAGTACTTC. Residues: CSAPRGGSKNIQYF.

This clonotype is judged medium-sized (0.01 to 0.1%). This chain joins TRBV6-5 and TRBJ2-1; TRBD2 might be the D (5 bases). Germline CDR1 and CDR2: MNHEY and SVGAGI. Between the trimmed V and J ends, which lost 5 bases and 8 bases, there was a span of 16 bases. The CDR3 loop spans 14 amino acids. The CDR3 DNA reads as TGTGCCAGCAGTCCCCTTTTGGCGGGCGATGAGCAGTTCTTC. It encodes CASSPLLAGDEQFF.

This clonotype was recorded once. This chain joins TRBV5-4 and TRBJ2-4; D is possibly TRBD2 (6 bases). Looked up from germline, CDR1 is SGHNT and CDR2 is YYREEE (reference sequence). This CDR3 has 15 residues. V was cut by 4 bases and J by 0 bases, with 11 bases left in between. For the CDR3, the DNA is TGTGCCAGCAGCCTCAGTAGCGGAGCCAAAAACATTCAGTACTTC. Translating gives CASSLSSGAKNIQYF.

This clonotype is labeled large. The rearrangement uses TRBV5-8 and TRBJ2-7; TRBD1 matches at 10 bases. This CDR3 spans 15 amino acids. Germline CDR1 and CDR2: SGHTS and YDEGEE. V trimming: 4 bases; J trimming: 7 bases; junction bases outside the gene matches: 11. The CDR3 sequence is CASSGPGQGTREQYF. CDR3 in DNA: TGTGCCAGCAGCGGTCCGGGACAGGGGACTCGGGAGCAGTACTTC.

V is TRBV14 and J is TRBJ2-1; D is perhaps TRBD1 (6 bases). Germline V gene lookup returns CDR1 SGHDN and CDR2 FVKESK. CDR3 size: 13 residues. With 0 bases removed from V and 9 bases from J, the gap between germline ends came to 9 bases. The CDR3 region is CASSQDRGGEQFF. CDR3 nucleotide sequence: TGTGCCAGCAGCCAAGATAGAGGGGGTGAGCAGTTCTTC.

The rearrangement links TRBV19 to TRBJ1-2; tentatively, D is TRBD1 (5 bases). The CDR3 extends over 14 amino acids. Trimming removed 3 bases from V and 4 bases from J, with 12 bases in between. CDR1 and CDR2 from the germline V gene are LNHDA and SQIVND (reference sequence). The CDR3 region is CASSIGGDRYGYTF. The CDR3 DNA sequence: TGTGCCAGTAGTATTGGAGGGGATCGCTATGGCTACACCTTC.

This clonotype was observed a handful of times. The rearrangement joins TRBV7-2 to TRBJ2-1; 10 nucleotides match TRBD1. Germline-derived CDR1 and CDR2 are SGHTA and FQGNSA. J lost 8 bases, V lost 6 bases, and 13 bases had no gene match. The length of the CDR3 is 16 residues. CDR3 amino acids: CASRSIVGTGVHEQFF. CDR3 sequence (DNA): TGTGCCAGCAGGTCCATTGTTGGGACAGGGGTCCATGAGCAGTTCTTC. Full variable domain (remainder filled in from reference TRBV7-2 and TRBJ2-1): GAGVSQSPSNKVTEKGKDVELRCDPISGHTALYWYRQSLGQGLEFLIYFQGNSAPDKSGLPSDRFSAERTGGSVSTLTIQRTQQEDSAVYLCASRSIVGTGVHEQFFGPGTRLTVL.

The V call is TRBV9, the J call TRBJ2-1; D uncertain. The CDR3 is 12 amino acids. Germline CDR1 and CDR2: SGDLS and YYNGEE. V lost 3 bases and J 6 bases, leaving 7 bases between the germline ends. CDR3: CASSGPFNEQFF. In DNA, the CDR3 is TGTGCCAGCAGCGGCCCCTTCAATGAGCAGTTCTTC.

The J gene is TRBJ2-7, the V gene TRBV18; 12 bases fit TRBD1. This CDR3 is 14 amino acids long. The ends lost 3 bases at V and 6 bases at J; junction bases unmatched: 3. The V gene's germline CDR1 is KGHSH and CDR2 LQKENI. The CDR3 region is CASSPGTGGLEQYF. CDR3 sequence (DNA): TGTGCCAGCTCACCCGGGACAGGGGGCCTCGAGCAGTACTTC.

This clonotype rates as medium-sized. The chain joins TRBV28 to TRBJ2-6; D perhaps matches TRBD1 (6 bases). V was shortened by 5 bases and J by 1 base, with 9 bases between the two germline ends. Germline-derived CDR1 and CDR2 are MDHEN and SYDVKM. The length of the CDR3 is 15 residues. The CDR3 reads CASSEGVSGANVLTF. CDR3 bases: TGTGCCAGCAGTGAGGGGGTGTCTGGGGCCAACGTCCTGACTTTC.

This clonotype was counted between two and nine times. The chain uses TRBV12-3 or TRBV12-4 and TRBJ2-2, with 9 positions matching TRBD1. V trimming: 5 bases; J trimming: 0 bases; junction bases outside the gene matches: 7. CDR3 length equals 17 residues. This CDR3 is CASSTGQGVPNTGELFF. The CDR3 DNA reads as TGTGCCAGCAGTACGGGACAGGGCGTCCCGAACACCGGGGAGCTGTTTTTT.

The chain combines TRBV3-1 with TRBJ2-5, with D uncertain. In germline, CDR1 is LGHDT, CDR2 YNNKEL (reference sequence). Trimming took 2 bases from V and 5 from J, leaving 12 bases between them. This CDR3 has 14 amino acids. The CDR3 coding sequence is TGTGCCAGCAGCCAACACCCTTCCGGGGAGACCCAGTACTTC. This encodes CASSQHPSGETQYF.